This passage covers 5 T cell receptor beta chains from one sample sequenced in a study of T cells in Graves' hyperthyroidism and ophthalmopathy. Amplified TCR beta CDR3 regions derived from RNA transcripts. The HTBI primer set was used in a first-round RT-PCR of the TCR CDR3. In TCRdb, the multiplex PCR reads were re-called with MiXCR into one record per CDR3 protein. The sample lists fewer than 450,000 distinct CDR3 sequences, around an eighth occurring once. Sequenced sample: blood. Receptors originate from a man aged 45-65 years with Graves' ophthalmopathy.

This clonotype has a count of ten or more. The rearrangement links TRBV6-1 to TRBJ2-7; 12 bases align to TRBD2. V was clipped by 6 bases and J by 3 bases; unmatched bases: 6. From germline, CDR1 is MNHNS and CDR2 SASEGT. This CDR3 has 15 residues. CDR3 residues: CASSTTSGSFYEQYF. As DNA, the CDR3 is TGTGCCAGCAGCACGACTAGCGGGAGTTTCTACGAGCAGTACTTC.

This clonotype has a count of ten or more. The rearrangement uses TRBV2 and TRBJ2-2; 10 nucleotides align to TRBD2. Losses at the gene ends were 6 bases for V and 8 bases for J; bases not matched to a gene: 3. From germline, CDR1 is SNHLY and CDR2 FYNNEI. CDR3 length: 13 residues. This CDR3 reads CASSGTSVGELFF. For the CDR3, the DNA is TGTGCCAGCAGCGGGACTAGCGTGGGGGAGCTGTTTTTT.

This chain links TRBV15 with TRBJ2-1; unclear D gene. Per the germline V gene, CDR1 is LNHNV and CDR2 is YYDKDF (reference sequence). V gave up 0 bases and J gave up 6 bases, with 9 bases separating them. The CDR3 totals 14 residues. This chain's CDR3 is CATSRESCVNEQFF. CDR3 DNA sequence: TGTGCCACCAGCAGAGAATCGTGCGTCAATGAGCAGTTCTTC.

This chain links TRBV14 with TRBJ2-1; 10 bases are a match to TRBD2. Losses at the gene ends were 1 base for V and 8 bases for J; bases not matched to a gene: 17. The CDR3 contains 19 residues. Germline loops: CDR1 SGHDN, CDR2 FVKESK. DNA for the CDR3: TGTGCCAGCAGCCAAGGTTTCCCTAGCGGGAGAACTCTTTTGGATGAGCAGTTCTTC. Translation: CASSQGFPSGRTLLDEQFF. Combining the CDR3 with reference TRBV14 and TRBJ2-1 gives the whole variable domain EAGVTQFPSHSVIEKGQTVTLRCDPISGHDNLYWYRRVMGKEIKFLLHFVKESKQDESGMPNNRFLAERTGGTYSTLKVQPAELEDSGVYFCASSQGFPSGRTLLDEQFFGPGTRLTVL.

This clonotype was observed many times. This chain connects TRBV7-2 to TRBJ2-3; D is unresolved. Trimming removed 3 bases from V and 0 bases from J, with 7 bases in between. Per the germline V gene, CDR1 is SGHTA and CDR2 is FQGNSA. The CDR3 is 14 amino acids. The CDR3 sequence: CASSFTRSTDTQYF. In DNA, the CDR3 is TGTGCCAGCAGCTTTACGAGAAGCACAGATACGCAGTATTTT.